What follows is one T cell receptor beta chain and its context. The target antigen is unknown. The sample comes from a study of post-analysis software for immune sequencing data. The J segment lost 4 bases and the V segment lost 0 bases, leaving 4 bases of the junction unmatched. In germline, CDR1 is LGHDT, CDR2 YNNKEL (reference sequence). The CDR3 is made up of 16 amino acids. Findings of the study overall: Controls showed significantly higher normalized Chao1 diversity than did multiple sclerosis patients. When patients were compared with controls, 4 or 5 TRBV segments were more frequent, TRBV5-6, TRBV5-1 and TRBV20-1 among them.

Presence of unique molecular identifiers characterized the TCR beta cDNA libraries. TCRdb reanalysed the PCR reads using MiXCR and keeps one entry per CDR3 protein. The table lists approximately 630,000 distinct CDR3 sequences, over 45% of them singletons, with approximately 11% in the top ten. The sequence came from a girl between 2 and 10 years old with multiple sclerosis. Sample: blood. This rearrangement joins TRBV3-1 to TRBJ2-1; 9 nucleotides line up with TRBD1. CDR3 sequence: CASSQDRDRAYNEQFF. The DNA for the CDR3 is TGTGCCAGCAGCCAAGATAGGGACAGGGCTTACAATGAGCAGTTCTTC.